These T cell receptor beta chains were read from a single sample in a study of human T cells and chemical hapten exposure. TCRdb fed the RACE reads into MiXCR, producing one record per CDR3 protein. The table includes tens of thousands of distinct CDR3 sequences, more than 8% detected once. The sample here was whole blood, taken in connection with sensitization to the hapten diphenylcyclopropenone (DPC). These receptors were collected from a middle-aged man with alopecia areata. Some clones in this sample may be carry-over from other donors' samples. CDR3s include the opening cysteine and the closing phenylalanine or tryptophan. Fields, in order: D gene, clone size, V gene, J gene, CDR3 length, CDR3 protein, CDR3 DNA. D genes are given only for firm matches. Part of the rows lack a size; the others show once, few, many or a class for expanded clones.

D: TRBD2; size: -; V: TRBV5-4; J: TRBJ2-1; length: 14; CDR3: CASSTGRVYNEQFF; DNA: TGTGCCAGCAGTACCGGGAGGGTGTATAATGAGCAGTTCTTC
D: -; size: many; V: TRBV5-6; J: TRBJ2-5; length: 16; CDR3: CASSFLRAGSQETQYF; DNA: TGTGCCAGCAGCTTTTTGCGGGCGGGGTCGCAAGAGACCCAGTACTTC
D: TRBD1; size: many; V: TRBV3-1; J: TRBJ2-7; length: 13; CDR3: CASSRQGASEQYF; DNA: TGTGCCAGCAGTCGACAGGGGGCCTCCGAGCAGTACTTC
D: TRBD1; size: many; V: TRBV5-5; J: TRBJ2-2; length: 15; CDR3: CASSTRQGFTGELFF; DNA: TGTGCCAGCAGCACCCGACAGGGGTTCACCGGGGAGCTGTTTTTT
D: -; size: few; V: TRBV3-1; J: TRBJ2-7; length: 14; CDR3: CASSQLQGSYEQYF; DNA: TGTGCCAGCAGCCAATTACAGGGCTCCTACGAGCAGTACTTC
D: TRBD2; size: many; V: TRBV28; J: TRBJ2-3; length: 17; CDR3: CASSLPGGGEDTDTQYF; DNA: TGTGCCAGCAGTTTACCCGGGGGAGGGGAGGACACAGATACGCAGTATTTT
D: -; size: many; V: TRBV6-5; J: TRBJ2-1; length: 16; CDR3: CASSYSRDLRTNEQFF; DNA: TGTGCCAGCAGTTACTCCAGGGACCTCCGTACCAATGAGCAGTTCTTC
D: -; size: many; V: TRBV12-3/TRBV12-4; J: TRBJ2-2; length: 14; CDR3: CASSLQGGTGELFF; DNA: TGTGCCAGCAGTTTACAGGGTGGGACCGGGGAGCTGTTTTTT
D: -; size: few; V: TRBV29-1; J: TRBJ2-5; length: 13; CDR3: CSVPDGHQETQYF; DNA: TGCAGCGTTCCGGACGGCCACCAAGAGACCCAGTACTTC
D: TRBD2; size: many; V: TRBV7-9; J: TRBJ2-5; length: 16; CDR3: CASSRGTSGRQETQYF; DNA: TGTGCCAGCAGCCGCGGGACTAGCGGACGACAAGAGACCCAGTACTTC
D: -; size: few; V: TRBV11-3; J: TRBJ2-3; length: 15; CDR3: CASSFHRRTTDTQYF; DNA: TGTGCCAGCAGCTTTCACAGAAGGACGACAGATACGCAGTATTTT
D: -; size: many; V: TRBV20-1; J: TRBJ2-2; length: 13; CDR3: CSAQGPNTGELFF; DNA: TGCAGTGCTCAGGGCCCGAACACCGGGGAGCTGTTTTTT
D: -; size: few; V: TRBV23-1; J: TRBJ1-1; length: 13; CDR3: CASSQGARTEAFF; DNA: TGCGCCAGCAGTCAAGGGGCGCGGACTGAAGCTTTCTTT
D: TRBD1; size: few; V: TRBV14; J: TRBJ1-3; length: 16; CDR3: CASSQGTALSGNTIYF; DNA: TGTGCCAGCAGCCAGGGGACAGCCCTCTCTGGAAACACCATATATTTT
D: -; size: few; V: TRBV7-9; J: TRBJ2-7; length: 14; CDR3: CASSSPLQGNEQYF; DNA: TGTGCCAGCAGCTCGCCCCTTCAGGGGAACGAGCAGTACTTC
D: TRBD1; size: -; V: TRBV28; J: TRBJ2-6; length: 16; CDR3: CASSGTGGFGANVLTF; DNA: TGTGCCAGCAGTGGGACAGGGGGCTTTGGGGCCAACGTCCTGACTTTC
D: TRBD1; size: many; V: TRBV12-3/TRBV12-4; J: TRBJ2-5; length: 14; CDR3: CASSSWDRVGTQYF; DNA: TGTGCCAGCAGTTCTTGGGACAGGGTTGGGACCCAGTACTTC
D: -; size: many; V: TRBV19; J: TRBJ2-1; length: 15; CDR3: CASSIDWTYYNEQFF; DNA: TGTGCCAGTAGTATCGACTGGACCTACTACAATGAGCAGTTCTTC
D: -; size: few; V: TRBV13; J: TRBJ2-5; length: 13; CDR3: CASSSASQETQYF; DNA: TGTGCCAGCAGCTCCGCCTCCCAAGAGACCCAGTACTTC
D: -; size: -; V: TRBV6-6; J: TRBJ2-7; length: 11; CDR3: CASTTSGEQYF; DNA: TGTGCCAGCACCACATCCGGTGAGCAGTACTTC
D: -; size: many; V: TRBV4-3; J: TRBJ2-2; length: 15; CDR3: CASSQDRANTGELFF; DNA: TGCGCCAGCAGCCAAGACAGAGCGAACACCGGGGAGCTGTTTTTT
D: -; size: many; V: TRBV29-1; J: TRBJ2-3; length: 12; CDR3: CSGSESTDTQYF; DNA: TGCAGCGGGAGTGAAAGCACAGATACGCAGTATTTT
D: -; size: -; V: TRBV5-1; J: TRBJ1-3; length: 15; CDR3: CASSLGKGSGNTIYF; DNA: TGCGCCAGCAGCCTGGGGAAGGGCTCTGGAAACACCATATATTTT
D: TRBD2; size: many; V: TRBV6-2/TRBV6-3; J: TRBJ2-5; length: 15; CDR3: CASSYSRLARETQYF; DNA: TGTGCCAGCAGTTACTCCAGACTAGCAAGGGAGACCCAGTACTTC
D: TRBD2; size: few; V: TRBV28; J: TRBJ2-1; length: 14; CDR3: CASSGFVAGGEQFF; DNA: TGTGCCAGCAGTGGTTTCGTAGCGGGAGGTGAGCAGTTCTTC
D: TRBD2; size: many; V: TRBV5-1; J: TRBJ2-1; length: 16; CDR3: CASSSSSGSLDNEQFF; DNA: TGCGCCAGCAGCTCCTCGAGCGGGAGCCTGGACAATGAGCAGTTCTTC
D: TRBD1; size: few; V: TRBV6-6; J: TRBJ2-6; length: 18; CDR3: CASSFGQGAVSGANVLTF; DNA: TGTGCCAGCAGTTTCGGGCAGGGGGCCGTCTCTGGGGCCAACGTCCTGACTTTC
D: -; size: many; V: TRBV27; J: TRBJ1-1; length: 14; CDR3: CASRNGGVNTEAFF; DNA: TGTGCCAGCAGGAACGGGGGGGTGAACACTGAAGCTTTCTTT
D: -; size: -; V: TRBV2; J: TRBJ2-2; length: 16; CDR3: CASTQRGDTNTGELFF; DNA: TGTGCCAGCACCCAGAGGGGGGACACGAACACCGGGGAGCTGTTTTTT
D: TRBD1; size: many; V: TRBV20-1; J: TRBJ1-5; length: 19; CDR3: CSARRPGTAEPYSNQPQHF; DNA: TGCAGTGCTAGGCGCCCGGGGACAGCCGAACCCTATAGCAATCAGCCCCAGCATTTT
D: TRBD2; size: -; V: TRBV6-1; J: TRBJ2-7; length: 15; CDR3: CASSSTSGRAYEQYF; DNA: TGTGCCAGCAGTTCTACTAGCGGGAGAGCCTACGAGCAGTACTTC
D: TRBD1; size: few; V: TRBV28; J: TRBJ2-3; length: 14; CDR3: CASSLQGATDTQYF; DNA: TGTGCCAGCAGTCTACAGGGGGCAACTGATACGCAGTATTTT
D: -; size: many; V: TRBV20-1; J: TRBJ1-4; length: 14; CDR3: CSARAGGGGEKLFF; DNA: TGCAGTGCTAGAGCTGGGGGAGGAGGTGAAAAACTGTTTTTT
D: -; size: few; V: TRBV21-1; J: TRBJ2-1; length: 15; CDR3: CASSNPGKSYNEQFF; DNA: TGTGCCAGCAGCAACCCCGGGAAGTCCTACAATGAGCAGTTCTTC
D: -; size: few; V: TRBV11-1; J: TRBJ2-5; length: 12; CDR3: CASSQTQETQYF; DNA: TGTGCCAGCAGCCAAACTCAAGAGACCCAGTACTTC
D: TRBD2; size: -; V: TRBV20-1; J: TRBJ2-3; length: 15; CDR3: CSAETSASSTDTQYF; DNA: TGCAGTGCGGAAACTAGCGCATCTAGCACAGATACGCAGTATTTT
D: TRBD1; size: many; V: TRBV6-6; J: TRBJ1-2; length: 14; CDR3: CASTPGQGAYGYTF; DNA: TGTGCCAGCACCCCGGGACAGGGGGCCTATGGCTACACCTTC
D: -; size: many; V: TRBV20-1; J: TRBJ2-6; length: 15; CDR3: CSAGETFRGANVLTF; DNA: TGCAGTGCGGGCGAAACCTTTAGGGGGGCCAACGTCCTGACTTTC
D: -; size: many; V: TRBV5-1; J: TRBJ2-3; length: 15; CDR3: CASSFRASAGDTQYF; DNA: TGCGCCAGCAGCTTTAGGGCTTCGGCGGGAGATACGCAGTATTTT
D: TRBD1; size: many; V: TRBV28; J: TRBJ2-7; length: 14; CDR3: CASKREGQGPEQYF; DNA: TGTGCCAGCAAAAGGGAGGGACAGGGGCCCGAGCAGTACTTC
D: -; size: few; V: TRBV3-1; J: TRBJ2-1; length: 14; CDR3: CASSQELRFNEQFF; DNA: TGTGCCAGCAGCCAAGAGCTTCGTTTCAATGAGCAGTTCTTC
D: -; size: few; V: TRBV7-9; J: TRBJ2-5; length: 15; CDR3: CASSLEGWDQETQYF; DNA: TGTGCCAGCAGCTTAGAGGGTTGGGACCAAGAGACCCAGTACTTC
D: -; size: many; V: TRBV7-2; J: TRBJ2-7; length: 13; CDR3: CASSTTASYEQYF; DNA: TGTGCCAGCAGTACGACAGCCTCCTACGAGCAGTACTTC
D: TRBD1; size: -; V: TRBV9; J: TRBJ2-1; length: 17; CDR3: CASSVAGLGQGGNEQFF; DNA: TGTGCCAGCAGCGTAGCGGGGCTAGGACAGGGAGGCAATGAGCAGTTCTTC
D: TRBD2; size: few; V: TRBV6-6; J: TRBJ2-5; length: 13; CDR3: CASKVAGVETQYF; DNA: TGTGCCAGCAAGGTAGCGGGAGTTGAGACCCAGTACTTC
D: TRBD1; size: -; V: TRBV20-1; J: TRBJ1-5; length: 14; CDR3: CSARDRMGDQPQHF; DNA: TGCAGTGCTAGGGACAGGATGGGAGATCAGCCCCAGCATTTT
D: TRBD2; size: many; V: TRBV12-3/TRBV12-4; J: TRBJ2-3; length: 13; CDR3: CASSRDYTDTQYF; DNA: TGTGCCAGCAGCCGGGACTACACAGATACGCAGTATTTT
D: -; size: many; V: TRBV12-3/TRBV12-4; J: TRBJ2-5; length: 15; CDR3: CASSPWGAGEETQYF; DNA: TGTGCCAGCAGCCCTTGGGGGGCTGGTGAAGAGACCCAGTACTTC
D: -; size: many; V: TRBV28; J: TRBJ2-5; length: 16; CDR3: CASSFQSPGQQETQYF; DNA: TGTGCCAGCAGTTTCCAGTCTCCGGGACAACAAGAGACCCAGTACTTC
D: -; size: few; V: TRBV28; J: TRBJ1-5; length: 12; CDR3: CASSSLPQPQHF; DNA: TGTGCCAGCAGTTCCCTGCCCCAGCCCCAGCATTTT